This T cell receptor beta chain came from a study of long-term antiretroviral therapy in people with HIV. Study-level points and caveats: Absence of data on ART adherence, viral resistance or therapy changes was noted. Collection of the blood, which took place between about 2003 and 2018, possibly occurred under older ART regimens.

Survey level was the resolution at which the v3.0 immunoSEQ assay ran. Repertoires were generated with immunoSEQ multiplex PCR, while TCRdb's copy carries only in-frame clones and drops some. Of about 24,000 clones in the sample, around 80% were seen once. Trimming cost V 3 bases and J 7 bases; bases outside gene matches: 6. The CDR3 runs 14 residues. CDR1 and CDR2 from the germline V gene are SGHRS and YFSETQ. In regard to this clone: The antigen remains undetermined.

This TCR came from a man aged 25 to 40 with HIV. The sequenced sample was unsorted PBMCs, obtained approximately 4.1 years after starting antiretroviral therapy. The gene calls are TRBV5-1 and TRBJ1-2, with 10 bases lining up with TRBD1. The CDR3: CASSSKDRGFGYTF. CDR3 DNA sequence: TGCGCCAGCAGCTCAAAGGACAGGGGGTTTGGCTACACCTTC.